The T cell receptor beta chain under discussion was sequenced for a study of T cell responses to AZD1222 COVID-19 vaccine. Study-level points and caveats: Elevations in Spike-specific TCR breadth and depth followed administration of two AZD1222 doses. Sampled repertoires all dated from after the peak T cell response. Clonal diversity was possibly underestimated, and white British individuals and females predominated among donors.

J gave up 4 bases and V 6 bases, and 9 bases lay outside the gene matches. From germline, CDR1 is SQVTM and CDR2 ANQGSEA. This CDR3 is 14 amino acids long. The repertoire was sequenced with immunoSEQ multiplex PCR; TCRdb's copy has only in-frame clones and lacks some. The sample lists some 130,000 clones; approximately 92% were seen once. Comment on this clone: Antigen specificity is unknown.

This receptor was obtained from an adult in good health. The chain has TRBV29-1 and TRBJ2-3, with 8 bases aligning to TRBD2. The sample was peripheral blood, taken on day 0 of AZD1222 vaccination. CDR3 in amino acids: CSVDGRGAPDTQYF. The DNA of the CDR3 is TGCAGCGTGGACGGGAGGGGCGCACCAGATACGCAGTATTTT.